This TCR beta chain is from a study of OX40 agonist ivuxolimab in advanced cancers. Overall study: Ivuxolimab, which patients received intravenously every 2 weeks, was dosed at 0.01 to 10 mg/kg. Two patients with cutaneous melanoma and one with hepatocellular carcinoma, three in total, showed partial responses. Study-level results: Dosing at 0.1 to 3.0 mg/kg was accompanied by clonal expansion of CD4+ and CD8+ blood T cells by week 6. The mean number of expanded clones was higher in CD8+ T cells than in CD4+.

As for this clone: No antigen is known for it.

The data were produced by immunoSEQ multiplex PCR, yet TCRdb's version contains in-frame clones alone and is incomplete. Found here are approximately 100,000 clones, roughly 91% of them singletons; the top ten hold about 1.5%. Germline assignment: CDR1 MNHEY and CDR2 SVGAGI. The CDR3 is 16 amino acids. With 0 bases clipped from V and 4 bases from J, the junction kept 3 bases outside the gene matches. The V gene is TRBV6-5, the J gene TRBJ2-5; 12 bases fit TRBD1. This receptor was taken from an adult with an advanced solid tumor such as melanoma, head and neck, liver or kidney cancer. Source: CD4+ or CD8+ T cells sorted from blood, taken in a trial of the OX40 agonist ivuxolimab. The CDR3, as DNA: TGTGCCAGCAGTTACTCGGGGACAGGGGGCCGAGAGACCCAGTACTTC. Protein product: CASSYSGTGGRETQYF.